The 10 T cell receptor beta chains presented below share a single source sample, sequenced in a study of control samples from healthy donors and cancer patients. This table comes from immunoSEQ multiplex PCR, and its TCRdb copy is limited to in-frame clones, with some not included. Of under 450,000 clones detected, 90% appear once; the ten largest clones hold more than 6%. Specimen: PBMCs. The receptors come from a man aged 35-49 years with head and neck cancer.

The gene calls are TRBV6-1 and TRBJ2-5; D possibly matches TRBD1 or TRBD2 (5 bases each). This CDR3 comprises 14 residues. The V gene lost 2 bases and the J gene lost 6 bases, with 13 bases spanning the gap. Germline CDR1 reads MNHNS; CDR2 reads SASEGT. The CDR3 spells CASSEPGRGQTQYF. CDR3 DNA: TGTGCCAGCAGTGAACCGGGTCGGGGACAGACCCAGTACTTC.

About this clone itself: Other DNA sequences in this sample translate to the same CDR3. The chain has TRBV19 and TRBJ1-5, with 7 positions matching TRBD1. Germline trimming cut 5 bases from V and 0 bases from J; bases unmatched to any gene: 4. This CDR3 has 15 amino acids. Looked up from germline, CDR1 is LNHDA and CDR2 is SQIVND (reference sequence). As DNA, the CDR3 is TGTGCCAGTAGTGCAACAGGGGATAGCAATCAGCCCCAGCATTTT. Amino acid sequence: CASSATGDSNQPQHF. Combining the CDR3 with reference TRBV19 and TRBJ1-5 gives the whole variable domain DGGITQSPKYLFRKEGQNVTLSCEQNLNHDAMYWYRQDPGQGLRLIYYSQIVNDFQKGDIAEGYSVSREKKESFPLTVTSAQKNPTAFYLCASSATGDSNQPQHFGDGTRLSIL.

The chain recombines TRBV4-1 with TRBJ1-4, with 9 bases aligning to TRBD1. This CDR3 region has 16 residues. Germline values: CDR1 MGHRA, CDR2 YSYEKL. The ends lost 4 bases at V and 0 bases at J; junction bases unmatched: 3. The CDR3 protein is CASSRGTGPTNEKLFF. CDR3 bases: TGCGCCAGCAGCCGAGGGACAGGGCCAACTAATGAAAAACTGTTTTTT.

The V call is TRBV7-2, the J call TRBJ1-2, with TRBD1 matching 9 bases. Germline V gene lookup returns CDR1 SGHTA and CDR2 FQGNSA. The CDR3 runs to 16 residues. V shed 0 bases, J shed 7 bases, and the junction held 9 bases outside the gene matches. The CDR3 reads CASSLAGQGQGAGYTF. DNA of the CDR3: TGTGCCAGCAGCTTAGCCGGCCAGGGACAGGGAGCTGGCTACACCTTC. Looking up the rest from reference TRBV7-2 and TRBJ1-2 gives the full variable domain: GAGVSQSPSNKVTEKGKDVELRCDPISGHTALYWYRQSLGQGLEFLIYFQGNSAPDKSGLPSDRFSAERTGGSVSTLTIQRTQQEDSAVYLCASSLAGQGQGAGYTFGSGTRLTVV.

The chain employs TRBV24-1 and TRBJ2-1, with 7 positions matching TRBD1. The CDR3 loop spans 18 amino acids. Germline V gene lookup returns CDR1 KGHDR and CDR2 SFDVKD. Trimming took 3 bases from V and 0 from J; bases not matched to a gene: 10. CDR3 DNA sequence: TGTGCCACCAGTGATCCCCGAACGGACAGGAGCTCCTACAATGAGCAGTTCTTC. Translated, it gives CATSDPRTDRSSYNEQFF.

The chain recombines TRBV4-2 with TRBJ1-4; TRBD1 aligns across 9 bases. The CDR3 sequence is 15 residues long. Germline V gene sequence: CDR1 LGHNA, CDR2 YNFKEQ. V lost 4 bases to trimming and J lost 7 bases; unmatched junction nucleotides: 7. The CDR3 DNA follows: TGTGCCAGCAGCCTCCTGACAGGGGGAGTTGAAAAACTGTTTTTT. Translating it yields CASSLLTGGVEKLFF.

The CDR3 spells CASTLGAGGSTDTQYF. DNA for the CDR3: TGCGCCAGCACCCTGGGAGCAGGCGGGAGCACAGATACGCAGTATTTT. The chain recombines TRBV5-1 with TRBJ2-3, with TRBD2 as a possible D gene (5 bases). The CDR3 extends over 16 amino acids. The germline V and J ends were trimmed by 6 bases and 0 bases, with 17 bases remaining between them. CDR1 SGHRS and CDR2 YFSETQ come from the germline V gene.

This chain uses TRBV13 with TRBJ1-1; D unresolved. Germline CDR1 reads PRHDT; CDR2 reads FYEKMQ (reference sequence). This CDR3 is built from 12 residues. Trimming took off 3 bases at V and 3 bases at J, with 5 bases between the two ends. The CDR3 bases are TGTGCCAGCAGCTTTCAAGACACTGAAGCTTTCTTT. Translating it yields CASSFQDTEAFF.

The chain has TRBV5-6 and TRBJ1-1; 7 bases align to TRBD1. Trimming at V came to 5 bases and at J to 0 bases, leaving 4 bases not matched to a gene. The CDR3 covers 14 residues. Germline loops: CDR1 SGHDT, CDR2 YYEEEE. CDR3 sequence: CASRWGQLNTEAFF. In DNA, the CDR3 is TGTGCCAGCAGGTGGGGACAGTTGAACACTGAAGCTTTCTTT.

This rearrangement joins TRBV6-6 to TRBJ2-5; D not certain. Trimming left V 3 bases short and J 0 bases short, with 14 bases between. CDR3 length: 16 residues. Looked up from germline, CDR1 is MNHNY and CDR2 is SVGAGI (reference sequence). The CDR3 spells CASSYFPPAYQETQYF. The CDR3 DNA sequence: TGTGCCAGCAGTTATTTCCCCCCGGCCTACCAAGAGACCCAGTACTTC.